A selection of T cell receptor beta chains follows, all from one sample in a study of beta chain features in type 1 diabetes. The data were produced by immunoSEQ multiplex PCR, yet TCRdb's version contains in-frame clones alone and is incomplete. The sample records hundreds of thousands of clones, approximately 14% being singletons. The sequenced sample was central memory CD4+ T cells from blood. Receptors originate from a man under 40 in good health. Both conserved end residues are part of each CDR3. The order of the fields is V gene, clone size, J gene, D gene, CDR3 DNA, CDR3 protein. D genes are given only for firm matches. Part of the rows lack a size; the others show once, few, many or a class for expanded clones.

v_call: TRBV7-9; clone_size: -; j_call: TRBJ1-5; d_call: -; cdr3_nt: TGTGCCAGCAGCGCCGACGGGAATCAGCCCCAGCATTTT; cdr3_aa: CASSADGNQPQHF
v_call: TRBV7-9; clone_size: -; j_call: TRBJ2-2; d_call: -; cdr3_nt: TGTGCCAGCAGCCCCAATGGGGGTGGCACCGGGGAGCTGTTTTTT; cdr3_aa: CASSPNGGGTGELFF
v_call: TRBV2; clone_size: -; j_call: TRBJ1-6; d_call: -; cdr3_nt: TGTGCCAGCATGAATGATGGGGGGAAAAATTCACCCCTCCACTTT; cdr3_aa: CASMNDGGKNSPLHF
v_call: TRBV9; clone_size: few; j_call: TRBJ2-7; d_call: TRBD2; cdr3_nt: TGTGCCAGCAGCGTAGGGCCCTCGGGGGGGGCCTACGAGCAGTACTTC; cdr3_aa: CASSVGPSGGAYEQYF
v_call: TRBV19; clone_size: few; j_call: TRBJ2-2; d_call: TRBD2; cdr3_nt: TGTGCCAGTGAACGGACTAGCGGGAGGGCCGGGGAGCTGTTTTTT; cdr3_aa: CASERTSGRAGELFF
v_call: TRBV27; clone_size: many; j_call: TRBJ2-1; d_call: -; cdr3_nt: TGTGCCAGCAGGACAGGTCCCAGTCCGTACAATGAGCAGTTCTTC; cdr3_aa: CASRTGPSPYNEQFF
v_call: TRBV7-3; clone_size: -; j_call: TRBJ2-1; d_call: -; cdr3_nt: TGTGCCAGCAGCTTAGGAGAGGGAGTGGATGAGCAGTTCTTC; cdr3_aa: CASSLGEGVDEQFF
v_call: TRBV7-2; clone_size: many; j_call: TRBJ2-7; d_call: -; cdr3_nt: TGTGCCAGCAGCCCACCTGGGCTAGTGACCTACGAGCAGTACTTC; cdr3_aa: CASSPPGLVTYEQYF
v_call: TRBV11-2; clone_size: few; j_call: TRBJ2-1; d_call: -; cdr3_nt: TGTGCCAGCAGTCTAAGACAGGACCTAAGAGGGAATGAGCAGTTCTTC; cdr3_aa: CASSLRQDLRGNEQFF
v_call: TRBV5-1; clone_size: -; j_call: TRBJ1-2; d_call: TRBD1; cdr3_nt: TGCGCCAGCAGCCCAAACGGCGGACAGGGCTATGGCTACACCTTC; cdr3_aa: CASSPNGGQGYGYTF
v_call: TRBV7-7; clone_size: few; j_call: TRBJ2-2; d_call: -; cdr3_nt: TGTGCTAGCACCTCGGGAGTTTCGGGCGGGGAGCTGTTTTTT; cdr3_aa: CASTSGVSGGELFF
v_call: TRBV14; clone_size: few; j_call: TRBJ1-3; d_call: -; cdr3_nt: TGTGCCAGCAGCCAAGATTTGGCAGGAGGGGGAAACACCATATATTTT; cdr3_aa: CASSQDLAGGGNTIYF
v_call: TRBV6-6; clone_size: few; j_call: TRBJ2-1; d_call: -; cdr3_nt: TGTGCCAGCAGTTTTCTAAAGTACAATGAGCAGTTCTTC; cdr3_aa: CASSFLKYNEQFF
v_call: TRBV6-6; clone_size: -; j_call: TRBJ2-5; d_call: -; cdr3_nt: TGTGCCAGCAGTCTTAGCGGACCCTCCACCCAGTACTTC; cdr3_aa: CASSLSGPSTQYF
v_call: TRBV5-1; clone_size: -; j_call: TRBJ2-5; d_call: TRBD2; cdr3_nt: TGCGCCAGCAGTTGGCGGGGGGGAGTCCAAGAGACCCAGTACTTC; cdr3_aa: CASSWRGGVQETQYF
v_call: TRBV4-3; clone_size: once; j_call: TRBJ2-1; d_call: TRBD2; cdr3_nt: TGCGCCAGCAGCCAAGAGCGGGGGGGCAACAATGAGCAGTTCTTC; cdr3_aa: CASSQERGGNNEQFF
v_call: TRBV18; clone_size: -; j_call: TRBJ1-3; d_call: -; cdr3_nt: TGTGCCAGCTCACTCGCCTCCCCAGGGTCGGGAAACACCATATATTTT; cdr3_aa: CASSLASPGSGNTIYF
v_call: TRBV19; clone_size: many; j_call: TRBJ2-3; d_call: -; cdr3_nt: TGTGCCAGTAGTTTGCGGGCAGATACGCAGTATTTT; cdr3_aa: CASSLRADTQYF
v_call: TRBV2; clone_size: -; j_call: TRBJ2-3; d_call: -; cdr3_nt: TGTGCCACGGGACGAGGAGATACGCAGTATTTT; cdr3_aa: CATGRGDTQYF
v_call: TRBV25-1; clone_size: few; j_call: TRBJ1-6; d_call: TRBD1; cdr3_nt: TGTGCCAGCGGGAAGGGGGCTGTCGCACCCCTCCACTTT; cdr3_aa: CASGKGAVAPLHF
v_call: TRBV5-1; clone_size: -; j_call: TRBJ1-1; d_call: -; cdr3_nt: TGCGCCAGCCGGGCTGGCAGGGACGCGTCCCGGTTTGAAGCTTTCTTT; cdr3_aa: CASRAGRDASRFEAFF
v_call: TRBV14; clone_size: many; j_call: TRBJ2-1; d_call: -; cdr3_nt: TGTGCCAGCAGCCCTAGTGGACTCTCAAGGTACAATGAGCAGTTCTTC; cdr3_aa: CASSPSGLSRYNEQFF
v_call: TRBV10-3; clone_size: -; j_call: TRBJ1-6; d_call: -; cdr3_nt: TGTGCCATCAGTGAATCCCCGGATAATTCACCCCTCCACTTT; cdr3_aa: CAISESPDNSPLHF
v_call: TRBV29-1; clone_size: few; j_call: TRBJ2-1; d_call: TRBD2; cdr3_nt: TGCAGCGGTAGAATTAGCGGGAGAAGTAATGAGCAGTTCTTC; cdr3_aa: CSGRISGRSNEQFF
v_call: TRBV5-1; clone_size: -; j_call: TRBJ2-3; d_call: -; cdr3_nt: TGCGCCAGCAGCTTGGAAGGTTATGGAGATACGCAGTATTTT; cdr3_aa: CASSLEGYGDTQYF
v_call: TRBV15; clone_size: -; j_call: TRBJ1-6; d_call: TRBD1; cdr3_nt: TGTGCCACCCGATACAGGGACAGTAATTCACCCCTCCACTTT; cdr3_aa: CATRYRDSNSPLHF
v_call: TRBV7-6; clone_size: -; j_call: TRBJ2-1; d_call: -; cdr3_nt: TGTGCCAGCAGCCAAAACAATGAGCAGTTCTTC; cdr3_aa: CASSQNNEQFF
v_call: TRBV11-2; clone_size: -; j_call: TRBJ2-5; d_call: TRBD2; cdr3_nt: TGTGCCAGCAGCATGCTAGCGGCACAAGAGACCCAGTACTTC; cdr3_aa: CASSMLAAQETQYF
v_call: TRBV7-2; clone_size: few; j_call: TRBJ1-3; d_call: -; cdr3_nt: TGTGCCAGCAGCAAAGGGCAGGGACTAAACACCATATATTTT; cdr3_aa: CASSKGQGLNTIYF